This T cell receptor (beta chain) was sequenced during a study of identical twins. Trimming shortened V by 8 bases and J by 3 bases, and 10 bases separated the two germline ends. Germline lookup yields CDR1 SGHVS and CDR2 FNYEAQ. The CDR3 has 13 residues. TCRdb fed the 5' RACE reads into MiXCR, producing one record per CDR3 protein. The sample contains more than 600,000 distinct CDR3 sequences, 15% to 20% of which appear only once. This clonotype was picked up many times. This sample also belongs to another study, concerning T cells expressing NK-cell markers.

The V call is TRBV7-6, the J call TRBJ2-2; D is possibly TRBD2 (6 bases). Sequencing was carried out using PBMCs. This receptor was obtained from a woman in her late teens or twenties in good health. The CDR3 protein is CASGDSYTGELFF. CDR3 bases: TGTGCCAGCGGGGACTCCTACACCGGGGAGCTGTTTTTT.